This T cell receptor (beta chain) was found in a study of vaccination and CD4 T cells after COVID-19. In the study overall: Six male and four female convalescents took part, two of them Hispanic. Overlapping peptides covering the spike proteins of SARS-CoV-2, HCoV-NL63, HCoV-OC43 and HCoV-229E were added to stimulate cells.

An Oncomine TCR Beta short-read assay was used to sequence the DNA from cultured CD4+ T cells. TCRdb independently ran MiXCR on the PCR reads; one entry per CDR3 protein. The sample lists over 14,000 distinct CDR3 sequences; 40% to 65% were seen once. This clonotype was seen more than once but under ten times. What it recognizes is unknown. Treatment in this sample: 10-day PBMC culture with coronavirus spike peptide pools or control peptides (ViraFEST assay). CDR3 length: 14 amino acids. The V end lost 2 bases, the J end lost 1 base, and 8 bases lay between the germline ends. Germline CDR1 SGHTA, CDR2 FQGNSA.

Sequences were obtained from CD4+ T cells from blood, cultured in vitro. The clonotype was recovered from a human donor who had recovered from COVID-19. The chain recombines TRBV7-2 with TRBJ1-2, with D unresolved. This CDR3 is CASSLYAGNYGYTF. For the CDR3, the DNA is TGTGCCAGCAGCTTATATGCCGGTAACTATGGCTACACCTTC.